What follows are 21 T cell receptor beta chains derived from one specimen sequenced in a study of CD8 T cells in ankylosing spondylitis. These receptors are not linked to any known antigen. MiXCR was run by TCRdb on the 5' RACE reads, yielding one entry per CDR3 protein. The table includes fewer than 500,000 distinct CDR3 sequences, roughly a quarter detected once. General study findings and limits: About 8 highly homologous variants formed a TCR beta motif that appeared characteristic of ankylosing spondylitis blood.

The specimen sequenced was blood, either unsorted or a sorted T cell fraction (not recorded which). The receptors stem from a male donor with ankylosing spondylitis.

The genes are TRBV11-2 and TRBJ1-1; the match to TRBD1 covers 7 bases. After removal of 5 bases from V and 6 bases from J, the junction contained 9 bases not matched to a gene. There are 14 residues in the CDR3. Germline CDR1 and CDR2: SGHAT and FQNNGV. Here the CDR3 reads CASSRGTVKAEAFF. In nucleotides, the CDR3 is TGTGCCAGCAGCAGAGGGACAGTGAAAGCTGAAGCTTTCTTT.

The gene calls are TRBV7-9 and TRBJ2-7; D is perhaps TRBD1 (5 bases). Germline assignment: CDR1 SEHNR and CDR2 FQNEAQ (reference sequence). The CDR3 sequence is 15 residues long. Trimming took 4 bases from V and 2 from J, leaving 15 bases between them. CDR3 protein: CASSSVQTDAYEQYV. The CDR3 DNA reads TGTGCCAGCAGCTCGGTGCAGACAGACGCCTACGAGCAGTACGTC.

The chain recombines TRBV3-1 with TRBJ2-7, with 9 bases lining up with TRBD2. The germline V gene encodes CDR1 LGHDT and CDR2 YNNKEL (reference sequence). J was trimmed by 5 bases and V by 0 bases; bases with no gene match: 5. The CDR3 sequence is 15 residues long. The CDR3 region is CASSQELAGLDEQYF. The CDR3 DNA reads TGTGCCAGCAGCCAAGAACTAGCGGGCCTGGACGAGCAGTACTTC.

The genes are TRBV7-9 and TRBJ2-7; weak D call: TRBD2 (6 bases). CDR3 size: 16 residues. Between the trimmed V and J ends, which lost 5 bases and 2 bases, there was a span of 19 bases. Germline V gene data show CDR1 as SEHNR and CDR2 as FQNEAQ (reference sequence). The CDR3 DNA follows: TGTGCCAGCAGCGCCTGGCAGGGACTCCGAGCCTACGAGCAGTACTTC. It is translated as CASSAWQGLRAYEQYF.

This clonotype was seen a handful of times. The chain is built from TRBV7-9 and TRBJ2-5; 8 positions match TRBD1. There are 15 residues in the CDR3. Germline V gene sequence: CDR1 SEHNR, CDR2 FQNEAQ (reference sequence). The trim removed 4 bases at V and 0 bases at J, leaving 4 bases unmatched. The CDR3 bases are TGTGCCAGCAGCTCGGGGGACAGGAACCAAGAGACCCAGTACTTC. Its translation: CASSSGDRNQETQYF.

This clonotype was detected once. V is TRBV12-3 or TRBV12-4 and J is TRBJ2-1; 8 bases agree with TRBD2. The CDR3 spans 17 residues. V dropped 2 bases and J dropped 10; count of bases not matched to a gene: 16. The CDR3 coding sequence is TGTGCCAGCAGTTTATGGGGCCTCGGACTAGCACAAAGCGAGCAGTTCTTC. Amino acids: CASSLWGLGLAQSEQFF.

This clonotype was detected only a few times. The chain couples TRBV28 to TRBJ1-5; tentative D call: TRBD1 (5 bases). The CDR3 sequence is 17 residues long. Trimming pared 2 bases from V and 0 bases from J, leaving 14 bases between. Per germline, CDR1 MDHEN and CDR2 SYDVKM. In DNA, the CDR3 is TGTGCCAGCAGTTTACCATATGCGGGGGGTAGCAATCAGCCCCAGCATTTT. Its translation: CASSLPYAGGSNQPQHF.

In its sample, this clonotype was seen many times. This rearrangement joins TRBV5-1 to TRBJ2-1; D not resolved. The V gene lost 0 bases and the J gene lost 6 bases, with 7 bases spanning the gap. There are 13 residues in the CDR3. CDR1 and CDR2 from the germline V gene are SGHRS and YFSETQ. In nucleotides, the CDR3 is TGCGCCAGCAGCTTGGACGTCGGCAATGAGCAGTTCTTC. It translates to CASSLDVGNEQFF.

This chain joins TRBV12-3 or TRBV12-4 and TRBJ2-1; D possibly corresponds to TRBD1 (6 bases). The CDR3 runs to 15 residues. V was shortened by 3 bases and J by 2 bases, with 11 bases between the two germline ends. The CDR3 DNA reads as TGTGCCAGCAGTTTCGGACAGATCGCCTACAATGAGCAGTTCTTC. Protein sequence: CASSFGQIAYNEQFF.

This clonotype came up a few times. V and J are TRBV3-1 and TRBJ1-4; D not certain. The CDR3 has 14 amino acids. Germline V lookup: CDR1 LGHDT, CDR2 YNNKEL (reference sequence). V was clipped by 3 bases and J by 4 bases, with 9 bases between them. CDR3 sequence reads: CASSQATVNEKLFF. CDR3 DNA sequence: TGTGCCAGCAGCCAGGCCACGGTTAATGAAAAACTGTTTTTT. The full variable domain, its missing parts supplied by reference TRBV3-1 and TRBJ1-4, is DTAVSQTPKYLVTQMGNDKSIKCEQNLGHDTMYWYKQDSKKFLKIMFSYNNKELIINETVPNRFSPKSPDKAHLNLHINSLELGDSAVYFCASSQATVNEKLFFGSGTQLSVL.

This clonotype appeared a few times. V is TRBV6-2 or TRBV6-3 and J is TRBJ2-1, with D perhaps matching TRBD2 (6 bases). The V and J ends lost 0 bases and 4 bases respectively, with 16 bases between them. This CDR3 has 17 amino acids. From germline, CDR1 is MNHEY and CDR2 SVGEGT. The CDR3 DNA follows: TGTGCCAGCAGTTACTCAGTTTATGCGGGATTGTACAATGAGCAGTTCTTC. Residues: CASSYSVYAGLYNEQFF.

This chain joins TRBV18 and TRBJ2-1; D is possibly TRBD2 (6 bases). CDR3 length: 15 residues. V was trimmed by 2 bases and J by 3 bases, leaving 11 bases between them. CDR1 KGHSH and CDR2 LQKENI come from the germline V gene. CDR3 bases: TGTGCCAGCTCACCAGGGACTTCAAACTACAATGAGCAGTTCTTC. Protein: CASSPGTSNYNEQFF.

This clonotype showed up just a few times. This rearrangement joins TRBV25-1 to TRBJ1-4; maybe TRBD1 (6 bases). The V gene's germline CDR1 is MGHDK and CDR2 SYGVNS. This CDR3 region has 16 residues. Trimming removed 8 bases at V and 0 bases at J, with 16 bases between. The CDR3: CASGLGGTATNEKLFF. For the CDR3, the DNA is TGTGCCAGCGGATTGGGGGGCACCGCAACTAATGAAAAACTGTTTTTT.

The chain couples TRBV15 to TRBJ2-5, with 12 bases aligning to TRBD1. The V segment lost 4 bases and the J segment 4 bases; nucleotides outside the gene matches: 4. CDR3 size: 15 residues. The germline V gene has CDR1 LNHNV and CDR2 YYDKDF (reference sequence). In DNA form, the CDR3 reads TGTGCCACCAGCAAGGGACAGGGGGCGCGAGAGACCCAGTACTTC. Translating it yields CATSKGQGARETQYF.

This clonotype occurred a few times. The chain joins TRBV7-9 to TRBJ2-7, with D possibly being TRBD2 (5 bases). Trimming stripped 5 bases from V and 0 bases from J, with 11 bases between. The CDR3 consists of 14 residues. CDR1 and CDR2 from the germline V gene are SEHNR and FQNEAQ (reference sequence). CDR3 coding DNA: TGTGCCAGCAGCGCTAGTGGAGGCTCCTACGAGCAGTACTTC. Amino acid sequence: CASSASGGSYEQYF.

J is TRBJ1-4 and V is TRBV20-1; no reliable D call. The CDR3 is made up of 15 amino acids. V lost 0 bases and J 0 bases, leaving 8 bases between the germline ends. From germline, CDR1 is DFQATT and CDR2 SNEGSKA (reference sequence). The CDR3 DNA reads as TGCAGTGCTAGAGACCTCCAAGCAACTAATGAAAAACTGTTTTTT. It is translated as CSARDLQATNEKLFF.

The table lists this clonotype with a few counts. In DNA form, the CDR3 reads TGTGCCAGCAGCCTCGGGACTAGAGCTTTCTTT. Translated: CASSLGTRAFF. This chain connects TRBV3-1 to TRBJ1-1; D may be TRBD1 (5 bases). CDR3 length: 11 residues. The germline CDR1 and CDR2 sequences are LGHDT and YNNKEL (reference sequence). Trimming left V 4 bases short and J 10 bases short, with 10 bases between.

The chain employs TRBV20-1 and TRBJ2-5; 10 bases map to TRBD2. Trimming took 6 bases from V and 5 from J; bases not matched to a gene: 6. This CDR3 contains 13 residues. Germline V gene sequence: CDR1 DFQATT, CDR2 SNEGSKA (reference sequence). DNA for the CDR3: TGCAGTGCCCTAGCGGGAGTTTTCGAGACCCAGTACTTC. Protein sequence: CSALAGVFETQYF.

The rearrangement uses TRBV20-1 and TRBJ2-7; TRBD2 matches at 9 bases. Germline CDR1 DFQATT, CDR2 SNEGSKA (reference sequence). V lost 8 bases, J lost 0 bases, and 8 bases stayed unmatched. There are 14 residues in the CDR3. CDR3 sequence (DNA): TGCAGTCACCTCCCAGCGGGAGGCTCCTACGAGCAGTACTTC. As protein: CSHLPAGGSYEQYF.

CDR3: CASSYLGRDKDGYTF. In DNA form, the CDR3 reads TGTGCCAGCAGTTACTTGGGCAGGGATAAAGATGGCTACACCTTC. The genes are TRBV6-5 and TRBJ1-2, with a possible D match to TRBD1 (5 bases). V was trimmed by 1 base and J by 6 bases, leaving 15 bases between them. The germline V gene has CDR1 MNHEY and CDR2 SVGAGI. The CDR3 consists of 15 residues.

This clonotype was seen ten or more times. This sequence joins TRBV12-3 or TRBV12-4 and TRBJ1-1; D is perhaps TRBD1 (6 bases). V was shortened by 1 base and J by 0 bases, with 15 bases between the two germline ends. This CDR3 contains 17 residues. The CDR3 loop reads CASSLEGGRFMNTEAFF. The CDR3 DNA reads as TGTGCCAGCAGTTTAGAAGGGGGTCGGTTTATGAACACTGAAGCTTTCTTT.